This TCR beta chain was observed in a study of T cell repertoires in cytomegalovirus infection. The study's findings and limits: Identification of carriers of CMV plus the relevant HLA was performed using cumulative public TCR beta family frequency. Dominant in the ex vivo response were TCR beta clonotypes restricted by HLA-C and specific for CMV.

In regard to this clonotype: What it recognizes is unknown.

A single record per CDR3 protein comes from TCRdb applying MiXCR to the reads. The table records a few hundred thousand distinct CDR3 sequences, just under 40% of them present only once. Trimming pared 6 bases from V and 8 bases from J, leaving 19 bases between. The CDR3 has 15 amino acids. This rearrangement joins TRBV12-3 or TRBV12-4 to TRBJ1-4; no firm D call. Sequenced material: cultured PBMCs, taken from culture after CMV antigen stimulation. This TCR derives from a human donor in good health (CMV status not recorded). Some clones in this sample may be carry-over from other donors' samples. The CDR3 DNA follows: TGTGCCAGCAGCCCAGCGGGCGGTTTCGTGGAAAAACTGTTTTTT. As protein: CASSPAGGFVEKLFF.